This T cell receptor (beta chain) emerged from a study of blood T cell repertoires in COVID-19. This clone has a single count. Sequencing was performed with immunoSEQ multiplex PCR; in TCRdb, only in-frame clones are kept and a portion is missing. Among 200,000 to 250,000 clones listed, 88% were seen once. Sequencing input: PBMCs or T cells enriched from blood (not recorded which). The clonotype was recovered from a woman in her 30s who had recovered from COVID-19.

The CDR3 DNA follows: TGTGCCAGCAGCTTTCCAGGGGCTGGAAACACCATATATTTT. Protein product: CASSFPGAGNTIYF. The rearrangement joins TRBV5-4 to TRBJ1-3; possible D gene TRBD1, 6 bases. This CDR3 is built from 14 residues. CDR1 and CDR2 from the germline V gene are SGHNT and YYREEE (reference sequence). Trimming cost V 2 bases and J 2 bases, with 8 bases left between them.